The 18 T cell receptor beta chains given below trace back to one sample, sequenced in a study of regulatory T cells in long-lasting Graves disease. Arm-PCR of CDR3 regions and iRepertoire HTBI primers were the basis on which TCR beta libraries were built. MiXCR, run by TCRdb on the multiplex PCR reads, gives a single entry per CDR3 protein. The sample has about 470,000 distinct CDR3 sequences; 20% to 25% are singletons. The time point here: persistent/refractory GD, antithyroid drugs over 5 years with positive TRAb. PBMC RNA was the source of the TCR library. The sample in question was peripheral blood mononuclear cells (PBMCs), obtained when the disease was refractory, from a patient treated with antithyroid drugs. The receptors here all came from a female donor with Graves disease.

This clonotype was picked up many times. This rearrangement joins TRBV10-3 to TRBJ2-6, with TRBD1 as a possible D gene (5 bases). The V gene's germline CDR1 is ENHRY and CDR2 SYGVKD. V lost 7 bases to trimming and J lost 2 bases, with 6 bases between them. The length of the CDR3 is 13 residues. The CDR3 loop is CAITGTGANVLTF. The CDR3 DNA reads as TGTGCCATCACAGGGACTGGGGCCAACGTCCTGACTTTC.

The chain joins TRBV27 to TRBJ2-7; no clear D gene. This CDR3 is 14 amino acids long. Germline V CDR1 and CDR2: MNHEY, SMNVEV (reference sequence). V was trimmed by 2 bases and J by 6 bases, leaving 14 bases between them. The CDR3 DNA is TGTGCCAGCAGTTTAACCAAGGATTCTGGCGAGCAGTACTTC. Protein sequence: CASSLTKDSGEQYF.

The V gene is TRBV12-3 or TRBV12-4, the J gene TRBJ2-6; 8 nucleotides align to TRBD1. Germline trimming cut 4 bases from V and 0 bases from J; bases unmatched to any gene: 11. The CDR3 contains 19 residues. Here the CDR3 reads CASSSLLGQGLSGANVLTF. The DNA for the CDR3 is TGTGCCAGCAGTTCCCTACTAGGACAGGGCCTCTCTGGGGCCAACGTCCTGACTTTC.

The chain uses TRBV28 and TRBJ1-3; TRBD1 aligns across 7 bases. The CDR3 spans 15 residues. Trimming at V came to 7 bases and at J to 14 bases, leaving 20 bases not matched to a gene. Germline CDR1 reads MDHEN; CDR2 reads SYDVKM. This CDR3 reads CASKNRDSPLAVLYF. The CDR3 bases are TGTGCCAGCAAGAACCGGGACAGCCCGTTGGCGGTCCTATATTTT.

The V call is TRBV20-1, the J call TRBJ2-3, with 11 bases identical to TRBD2. This CDR3 comprises 14 residues. CDR1 is DFQATT, CDR2 SNEGSKA, per germline (reference sequence). The junction had 4 bases not matched to a gene; V was cut back by 4 bases and J by 4 bases. The CDR3 here is CSATPSGGSDTQYF. CDR3 DNA: TGCAGTGCTACCCCTAGCGGGGGGTCAGATACGCAGTATTTT.

The table lists this clonotype with many counts. The rearrangement joins TRBV10-3 to TRBJ2-7; D gene uncertain. The germline V gene has CDR1 ENHRY and CDR2 SYGVKD. The CDR3 runs 11 residues. V lost 8 bases and J lost 6, with 11 bases in between. The CDR3 sequence is CAIWDTGEQYF. The DNA of the CDR3 is TGTGCCATCTGGGATACCGGCGAGCAGTACTTC.

This clonotype was detected many times. The chain has TRBV6-5 and TRBJ1-4, with unresolved D. There are 19 residues in the CDR3. Trimming stripped 0 bases from V and 7 bases from J, with 24 bases between. CDR1 MNHEY and CDR2 SVGAGI come from the germline V gene. CDR3 nucleotides: TGTGCCAGCAGTTACTCGATTCTCTCTCCTAGTGAGGGAGGTGAAAAACTGTTTTTT. Translation: CASSYSILSPSEGGEKLFF.

The gene calls are TRBV28 and TRBJ2-3; TRBD1 or TRBD2 may be the D gene (7 bases each). The V gene lost 10 bases and the J gene lost 5 bases, with 22 bases spanning the gap. Per the germline V gene, CDR1 is MDHEN and CDR2 is SYDVKM. The CDR3 is made up of 15 amino acids. CDR3 sequence reads: CATFDGTRGGDTQYF. The CDR3 bases are TGTGCCACCTTCGACGGGACCAGGGGGGGAGATACGCAGTATTTT.

The sample holds a few counts of this clonotype. V gene TRBV20-1 combines with J gene TRBJ2-5; TRBD2 agrees at 7 bases. The ends lost 0 bases at V and 5 bases at J; junction bases unmatched: 12. The CDR3 contains 16 residues. The germline V gene has CDR1 DFQATT and CDR2 SNEGSKA (reference sequence). CDR3 sequence: CSAREASLGGLETQYF. Here the CDR3 DNA reads TGCAGTGCTAGAGAGGCTAGCTTGGGGGGGTTGGAGACCCAGTACTTC.

This chain connects TRBV7-2 to TRBJ2-7; no clear D. CDR3 size: 13 residues. V lost 0 bases to trimming and J lost 7 bases, with 10 bases between them. CDR1 and CDR2 from the germline V gene are SGHTA and FQGNSA. In DNA, the CDR3 is TGTGCCAGCAGCTTAGCGCGGAAGGCAGAGCAGTACTTC. The encoded protein is CASSLARKAEQYF. Full variable domain (rest looked up from reference TRBV7-2 and TRBJ2-7): GAGVSQSPSNKVTEKGKDVELRCDPISGHTALYWYRQSLGQGLEFLIYFQGNSAPDKSGLPSDRFSAERTGGSVSTLTIQRTQQEDSAVYLCASSLARKAEQYFGPGTRLTVT.

V usage is TRBV3-2 and J usage is TRBJ1-1. TRBV3-2 is labeled a pseudogene. This CDR3 is built from 14 residues. The CDR3 bases are TGTGCCAGCAGCCAAGAGGGATGTATCTCTGAAGCTTTCTTT. Translating it yields CASSQEGCISEAFF.

This clonotype was picked up many times. J is TRBJ2-7 and V is TRBV7-2; 8 bases map to TRBD1. The V segment lost 1 base and the J segment 6 bases; nucleotides outside the gene matches: 5. The V gene's germline CDR1 is SGHTA and CDR2 FQGNSA. The CDR3 covers 14 residues. In nucleotides, the CDR3 is TGTGCCAGCAGCTTAGGGACAGGGAGAGGCGAGCAGTACTTC. Amino acid sequence: CASSLGTGRGEQYF.

This CDR3 reads CSAGPSGRVDNEQFF. In nucleotides, the CDR3 is TGCAGTGCCGGCCCCTCAGGGAGGGTCGACAATGAGCAGTTCTTC. The J gene is TRBJ2-1, the V gene TRBV20-1; 7 bases are shared with TRBD2. This CDR3 comprises 15 residues. The trim removed 6 bases at V and 5 bases at J, leaving 13 bases unmatched. Germline lookup yields CDR1 DFQATT and CDR2 SNEGSKA (reference sequence).

The chain employs TRBV19 and TRBJ2-7; D may be TRBD2 (6 bases). This CDR3 has 16 amino acids. The germline V and J ends were trimmed by 3 bases and 4 bases, with 19 bases remaining between them. Germline V gene data show CDR1 as LNHDA and CDR2 as SQIVND (reference sequence). CDR3 region: CASSMEYPGLAYEQYF. The CDR3 DNA reads as TGTGCCAGTAGTATGGAATACCCGGGACTGGCTTACGAGCAGTACTTC.

V is TRBV6-1 and J is TRBJ1-1; no reliable D call. CDR1 is MNHNS and CDR2 is SASEGT in the germline V gene. Trimming took off 4 bases at V and 5 bases at J, with 14 bases between the two ends. The CDR3 contains 14 residues. CDR3 sequence reads: CASSVASPGTEAFF. In DNA form, the CDR3 reads TGTGCCAGCAGTGTAGCTAGCCCGGGAACTGAAGCTTTCTTT.

Comment on this clonotype: Being one base from a much bigger clone, this may be a read error. The CDR3 DNA follows: TGCGCCAGCAGCTTGGCCGACGCCGGGGAGCTGTTTTTT. Translated, it gives CASSLADAGELFF. The V call is TRBV5-1, the J call TRBJ2-2; D is unresolved. Germline-derived CDR1 and CDR2 are SGHRS and YFSETQ. The CDR3 runs to 13 residues. V was cut by 0 bases and J by 6 bases, with 6 bases left in between.

This clonotype occurred many times. The chain carries TRBV28 and TRBJ2-7; 8 bases fit TRBD2. The V and J ends lost 6 bases and 8 bases, in that order; junction bases with no gene match: 12. Looked up from germline, CDR1 is MDHEN and CDR2 is SYDVKM. The CDR3 runs 14 residues. The CDR3 DNA follows: TGTGCCAGCAGGATCACAACCGGGACTAGGAAGCAGTACTTC. It yields the protein CASRITTGTRKQYF.

Ten or more counts support this clonotype. The chain joins TRBV28 to TRBJ2-7; D unresolved. V gave up 5 bases and J gave up 6 bases, with 11 bases separating them. The germline CDR1 and CDR2 sequences are MDHEN and SYDVKM. CDR3 length: 12 amino acids. CDR3 bases: TGTGCCAGCAGTCCCCCCGCCTTCGAGCAGTACTTC. Amino acids: CASSPPAFEQYF. Filled out from reference TRBV28 and TRBJ2-7, the complete variable domain reads DVKVTQSSRYLVKRTGEKVFLECVQDMDHENMFWYRQDPGLGLRLIYFSYDVKMKEKGDIPEGYSVSREKKERFSLILESASTNQTSMYLCASSPPAFEQYFGPGTRLTVT.